The 23 T cell receptor beta chains given below trace back to one sample, sequenced in a study of beta chain features in type 1 diabetes. Isolated RNA was reverse transcribed in full, so expressed TCRB transcripts were sequenced. Generated by immunoSEQ multiplex PCR, the TCRdb table keeps only in-frame clones and is missing some. The profile shows about 180,000 clones, 10% to 15% of them singletons. What was sequenced was central memory CD4+ T cells from blood. These receptors all stem from a woman under 30 in good health.

Worth noting for this clone: This CDR3 is also generated by other DNA sequences in the sample. The gene calls are TRBV7-2 and TRBJ2-5, with 7 bases lining up with TRBD1. CDR3 size: 13 residues. In germline, CDR1 is SGHTA, CDR2 FQGNSA. The junction had 0 bases not matched to a gene; V was cut back by 1 base and J by 4 bases. The DNA for the CDR3 is TGTGCCAGCAGCTTAGGACAGGGAGAGACCCAGTACTTC. Translating gives CASSLGQGETQYF.

A few counts support this clone. V is TRBV7-9 and J is TRBJ2-3, with D possibly TRBD2 on 5 matching bases. The V end lost 6 bases, the J end lost 5 bases, and 9 bases lay between the germline ends. CDR1 and CDR2 (germline): SEHNR, FQNEAQ (reference sequence). The length of the CDR3 is 12 residues. CDR3 residues: CASRDWGDTQYF. CDR3 in DNA: TGTGCCAGCAGGGACTGGGGAGATACGCAGTATTTT.

This clone was counted between two and nine times. At one end, the junction sequence differs from germline, possibly due to a read error. The rearrangement joins TRBV7-7 to TRBJ2-2; TRBD1 agrees at 7 bases. The CDR3 is made up of 15 amino acids. Looked up from germline, CDR1 is SSHAT and CDR2 is FNYEAQ (reference sequence). The CDR3 DNA reads as TGTGCTAGCAGCTCGCGGACAGGTTACACCGGGGAGCTGTTTTTT. It codes for CASSSRTGYTGELFF.

This clone was seen more than once but under ten times. The V and J genes are TRBV5-1 and TRBJ2-7, with D perhaps matching TRBD2 (6 bases). V was trimmed by 5 bases and J by 1 base, leaving 13 bases between them. The germline CDR1 and CDR2 sequences are SGHRS and YFSETQ. The CDR3 is made up of 14 amino acids. The DNA for the CDR3 is TGCGCCAGCAGGTCGGGACTGGAGTCCTACGAGCAGTACTTC. Translating it yields CASRSGLESYEQYF.

This clone was observed a handful of times. The genes are TRBV9 and TRBJ2-1; 10 bases are shared with TRBD2. CDR1 SGDLS and CDR2 YYNGEE come from the germline V gene. This CDR3 is built from 16 residues. Trimming removed 0 bases from V and 8 bases from J; junction bases left unmatched: 8. The CDR3 sequence is CASSVELAGVRYEQFF. As DNA, the CDR3 is TGTGCCAGCAGCGTAGAGCTAGCGGGAGTAAGGTATGAGCAGTTCTTC.

This clone has only a few counts. The chain is built from TRBV30 and TRBJ2-7; tentatively, D is TRBD1 (6 bases). The germline V gene has CDR1 GTSNPN and CDR2 SVGIG (reference sequence). The CDR3 length is 14 residues. The V gene lost 7 bases and the J gene lost 3 bases, with 19 bases spanning the gap. As DNA, the CDR3 is TGTGCCTCCCTCGACAGGTCAAGAAGCTACGAGCAGTACTTC. This encodes CASLDRSRSYEQYF. Filled out from reference TRBV30 and TRBJ2-7, the complete variable domain reads SQTIHQWPATLVQPVGSPLSLECTVEGTSNPNLYWYRQAAGRGLQLLFYSVGIGQISSEVPQNLSASRPQDRQFILSSKKLLLSDSGFYLCASLDRSRSYEQYFGPGTRLTVT.

The chain uses TRBV30 and TRBJ1-1; the D gene is possibly TRBD1 (6 bases). V lost 0 bases and J 6 bases, leaving 14 bases between the germline ends. Per germline, CDR1 GTSNPN and CDR2 SVGIG (reference sequence). There are 14 residues in the CDR3. The CDR3 nucleotides read TGTGCCTGGAGTGTACTACTGACAGGCGCTGAAGCTTTCTTT. Amino acid sequence: CAWSVLLTGAEAFF.

This clone was counted a few times. The gene calls are TRBV10-3 and TRBJ2-7; possible D gene TRBD2, 6 bases. V was pared by 5 bases and J by 6 bases, with 14 bases between. The V gene's germline CDR1 is ENHRY and CDR2 SYGVKD. The CDR3 runs to 13 residues. The CDR3 sequence is CAISRELASEQYF. The DNA of the CDR3 is TGTGCCATCAGTCGAGAACTAGCTTCCGAGCAGTACTTC.

This clone was detected a few times. This chain's CDR3 is CASSFNGARETQYF. CDR3 nucleotide sequence: TGTGCCAGCAGCTTCAATGGTGCGCGAGAGACCCAGTACTTC. The chain has TRBV7-2 and TRBJ2-5, with D unresolved. Germline V CDR1 and CDR2: SGHTA, FQGNSA. V lost 3 bases and J 4 bases, leaving 12 bases between the germline ends. CDR3 size: 14 residues.

This clone was seen a handful of times. This chain uses TRBV2 with TRBJ2-2; TRBD1 agrees at 10 bases. The V segment lost 6 bases and the J segment 3 bases; nucleotides outside the gene matches: 4. The length of the CDR3 is 15 residues. Germline V lookup: CDR1 SNHLY, CDR2 FYNNEI. The CDR3 spells CASRRQGADTGELFF. The CDR3 nucleotides are TGTGCCAGCAGACGACAGGGGGCCGACACCGGGGAGCTGTTTTTT.

This clone was observed a handful of times. The chain uses TRBV11-2 and TRBJ1-2; TRBD1 is a possible D gene (5 bases). Trimming took 5 bases from V and 8 from J, leaving 15 bases between them. This CDR3 comprises 13 residues. Looked up from germline, CDR1 is SGHAT and CDR2 is FQNNGV. The DNA for the CDR3 is TGTGCCAGCAGCCCCGGGAGGGACGTCGGCTACACCTTC. Its translation is CASSPGRDVGYTF.

This clone has more than one count but fewer than ten. The chain links TRBV14 to TRBJ2-1, with D tentatively TRBD2 (6 bases). CDR3 length: 12 residues. Per germline, CDR1 SGHDN and CDR2 FVKESK. V was trimmed by 8 bases and J by 8 bases, leaving 13 bases between them. The CDR3 here is CASLRLVHEQFF. CDR3 nucleotides: TGTGCCAGCCTTAGACTAGTGCATGAGCAGTTCTTC.

The rearrangement uses TRBV27 and TRBJ2-7; 7 bases are shared with TRBD1. The CDR3 is 15 residues long. With 0 bases clipped from V and 3 bases from J, the junction kept 5 bases outside the gene matches. Germline CDR1 MNHEY, CDR2 SMNVEV (reference sequence). CDR3 sequence: CASSLSPAGGYEQYF. The CDR3 DNA sequence: TGTGCCAGCAGTTTATCCCCTGCAGGGGGCTACGAGCAGTACTTC.

This clone was counted only a few times. The rearrangement uses TRBV29-1 and TRBJ2-7, with D maybe TRBD1 (5 bases). The CDR3 spans 13 residues. V was trimmed by 4 bases and J by 4 bases, leaving 14 bases between them. CDR1 is SQVTM, CDR2 ANQGSEA, per germline. DNA for the CDR3: TGCAGCGTTGGGGATAGGGGTCGTTACGAGCAGTACTTC. This encodes CSVGDRGRYEQYF.

This clone has just a few counts. CDR3 in amino acids: CACRFTGARRSYEQYF. The CDR3 bases are TGTGCCTGTCGATTTACAGGGGCGAGGCGCTCCTACGAGCAGTACTTC. The V call is TRBV30, the J call TRBJ2-7; the match to TRBD1 covers 7 bases. The CDR3 consists of 16 residues. Trimming cost V 6 bases and J 0 bases; bases outside gene matches: 14. Germline assignment: CDR1 GTSNPN and CDR2 SVGIG (reference sequence).

This clone was picked up a small number of times. The V and J genes are TRBV7-3 and TRBJ2-4; the match to TRBD1 covers 11 bases. The CDR3 is made up of 16 amino acids. The V and J ends lost 4 bases and 3 bases, in that order; junction bases with no gene match: 5. Germline V gene data show CDR1 as SGHTA and CDR2 as FQGTGA. The CDR3 loop is CASSYAGQGGKNIQYF. The CDR3 DNA is TGTGCCAGCAGCTACGCGGGACAGGGGGGCAAAAACATTCAGTACTTC.

This clone has more than one count but fewer than ten. The V gene is TRBV7-9, the J gene TRBJ2-3, with D uncertain. The CDR3 length is 16 residues. V lost 2 bases to trimming and J lost 0 bases, with 12 bases between them. The V gene's germline CDR1 is SEHNR and CDR2 FQNEAQ (reference sequence). For the CDR3, the DNA is TGTGCCAGCAGCTTATATATGTCGGGTAGCACAGATACGCAGTATTTT. Its translation is CASSLYMSGSTDTQYF.

A few counts support this clone. The CDR3 nucleotides read TGTGCCAGCAGCTTAGGACCGGGACAGGGCCCAGATACGCAGTATTTT. This sequence encodes CASSLGPGQGPDTQYF. The J gene is TRBJ2-3, the V gene TRBV11-3; 9 bases agree with TRBD1. CDR1 SGHNT and CDR2 YENEEA come from the germline V gene. V dropped 1 base and J dropped 4; count of bases not matched to a gene: 6. The CDR3 loop spans 16 amino acids.

This clone has a handful of counts. The V gene is TRBV7-9, the J gene TRBJ2-1, with a weak D call TRBD2 (5 bases). The CDR3 extends over 15 amino acids. The germline V gene has CDR1 SEHNR and CDR2 FQNEAQ (reference sequence). Trimming cost V 5 bases and J 4 bases, with 15 bases left between them. The DNA of the CDR3 is TGTGCCAGCAGCCCCGGTGGGAGCGGTTACAATGAGCAGTTCTTC. This codes for CASSPGGSGYNEQFF.

The rearrangement joins TRBV6-5 to TRBJ2-3, with D unresolved. The V gene lost 7 bases and the J gene lost 1 base, with 9 bases spanning the gap. The CDR3 sequence is 13 residues long. CDR1 is MNHEY and CDR2 is SVGAGI in the germline V gene. In nucleotides, the CDR3 is TGTGCCAGCACCGTCCTAGGCACAGATACGCAGTATTTT. Its protein is CASTVLGTDTQYF.

The V gene is TRBV5-6, the J gene TRBJ2-5; D is possibly TRBD2 (5 bases). V gave up 5 bases and J gave up 2 bases, with 16 bases separating them. The CDR3 sequence is 15 residues long. Germline values: CDR1 SGHDT, CDR2 YYEEEE. The CDR3, as DNA: TGTGCCAGCAGTAAAAGGACTTTTCGGCAAGAGACCCAGTACTTC. It codes for CASSKRTFRQETQYF. The variable domain in full, completed from reference TRBV5-6 and TRBJ2-5, reads DAGVTQSPTHLIKTRGQQVTLRCSPKSGHDTVSWYQQALGQGPQFIFQYYEEEERQRGNFPDRFSGHQFPNYSSELNVNALLLGDSALYLCASSKRTFRQETQYFGPGTRLLVL.

This clone was seen more than once but under ten times. CDR3 coding DNA: TGCAGCGTCGGCAGGGACACCGGGGAGCTGTTTTTT. It is translated as CSVGRDTGELFF. The rearrangement joins TRBV29-1 to TRBJ2-2; tentatively, D is TRBD1 (5 bases). This CDR3 spans 12 amino acids. The germline gives CDR1 SQVTM, CDR2 ANQGSEA. Trimming left V 6 bases short and J 3 bases short, with 8 bases between.

The rearrangement links TRBV11-2 to TRBJ2-5; 7 bases are shared with TRBD2. Trimming cost V 1 base and J 5 bases; bases outside gene matches: 4. Germline V gives CDR1 SGHAT, CDR2 FQNNGV. The CDR3 is 14 residues long. This chain's CDR3 is CASSLVVSGETQYF. As DNA, the CDR3 is TGTGCCAGCAGCTTAGTTGTTAGCGGGGAGACCCAGTACTTC.